The source of this TCR beta chain is a study of identical twins. Germline V gene lookup returns CDR1 ENHRY and CDR2 SYGVKD. The CDR3 runs 16 residues. V lost 10 bases to trimming and J lost 3 bases; unmatched junction nucleotides: 12. TCRdb reanalysed the 5' RACE reads using MiXCR and keeps one entry per CDR3 protein. The sample includes 450,000 or so distinct CDR3 sequences, 13% to 15% of them seen just once. Details on this clonotype: Its antigen is currently unknown.

Study conclusions and caveats: Models underpredicted monozygotic twin sharing of out-of-frame TCR alpha. Among out-of-frame alpha sequences shared by twins, low generation probability occurred in excess. Diverse VJ usage suggested most zero-insertion clonotypes were not invariant T cells. Insertion counts were lower in abundant cord blood beta clonotypes, a trend that memory repertoires did not show.

This sample was shared with a second study, whose subject was yellow fever vaccine responses in identical twins.

Sequenced sample: CD4+ T cells sorted from blood. The genes are TRBV10-3 and TRBJ2-3; 11 bases align to TRBD2. The clonotype originates from a woman younger than 35 in good health. CDR3 region: CATQEVAGGPTDTQYF. CDR3 nucleotide sequence: TGTGCCACCCAGGAGGTAGCGGGGGGGCCAACAGATACGCAGTATTTT.